What follows describes a single T cell receptor beta chain. What it recognizes is unknown. The protocol was immunoSEQ multiplex PCR, while the TCRdb copy is restricted to in-frame clones and leaves out a portion. The profile shows tens of thousands of clones, 65% to 75% of them singletons. V was cut by 3 bases and J by 0 bases, with 18 bases left in between. The CDR3 runs to 17 residues. The germline V gene encodes CDR1 SGDLS and CDR2 YYNGEE. The data originate from a study of vaccination effects on CD4 cells after COVID-19. In the study overall: Antigen-specific CD4+ T cells were first expanded with viral peptide pools by the ViraFEST assay and only then sequenced.

With roughly 10 days of culture completed, CD4+ T cells were isolated. The chain recombines TRBV9 with TRBJ2-5, with a tentative D call TRBD1 (5 bases). The sequences come from CD4+ T cells from PBMCs cultured without peptide, collected before COVID-19 vaccination. This sequence originates from a human donor who had a prior SARS-CoV-2 infection. The CDR3 DNA is TGTGCCAGCAGCGCCCATGGGGCTACGACGTACCAAGAGACCCAGTACTTC. This encodes CASSAHGATTYQETQYF.